Listed below are T cell receptor beta chains from one sample, sequenced in a study of cytomegalovirus exposure and HLA in healthy donors. Produced via immunoSEQ multiplex PCR; TCRdb's table is partial and in-frame only. The table lists about 160,000 clones, roughly 77% of them singletons. Sequenced material: PBMCs. The source is a man in his fifties in good health and CMV-seropositive. CDR3s include the opening cysteine and the closing phenylalanine or tryptophan. The D gene is left open where the match is weak. Size is stated for part of the rows, as once, few or many counts, or as a class when the clone is expanded.

NA,TRBJ2-3,few,TRBV6-4,TGTGCCAGCAGACCGAGGGCGGGGCGCACAGATACGCAGTATTTT,CASRPRAGRTDTQYF
TRBD1,TRBJ1-5,NA,TRBV18,TGTGCCAGCTCAGCGGACAGGGATAGCAATCAGCCCCAGCATTTT,CASSADRDSNQPQHF
TRBD2,TRBJ2-2,NA,TRBV5-4,TGTGCCAGCAGCGGGAGCGGGGGGAACACCGGGGAGCTGTTTTTT,CASSGSGGNTGELFF
TRBD1,TRBJ2-2,NA,TRBV5-6,TGTGCCAGCAGCTCTAACAGGGGGCAAACCGGGGAGCTGTTTTTT,CASSSNRGQTGELFF
NA,TRBJ1-1,NA,TRBV7-9,TGTGCCAGCAGCTTGAATTCCGGGACACAAGCTTTCTTT,CASSLNSGTQAFF
NA,TRBJ2-1,NA,TRBV9,TGTGCCAGCAGCGTAGTCTCTACCCGCTCCTACAATGAGCAGTTCTTC,CASSVVSTRSYNEQFF
TRBD2,TRBJ2-2,NA,TRBV27,TGTGCCAGCAGTTTACGTGAACCCTTACTAGCGCGGAGTGACACCGGGGAGCTGTTTTTT,CASSLREPLLARSDTGELFF
NA,TRBJ1-5,NA,TRBV6-6,TGTGCCAGCAGTTACTCGTGGGCCCGCAATCAGCCCCAGCATTTT,CASSYSWARNQPQHF
NA,TRBJ1-1,NA,TRBV20-1,TGCAGTGCTAGGTTGACAGGTGAAGCTTTCTTT,CSARLTGEAFF
NA,TRBJ1-6,NA,TRBV5-1,TGCGCCAGCAGCTCCCGGGTCACTAATTCACCCCTCCACTTT,CASSSRVTNSPLHF
NA,TRBJ1-1,NA,TRBV6-1,TGTGCCAGCAGTGAAGGAATAGTGGCTGAAGCTTTCTTT,CASSEGIVAEAFF
NA,TRBJ2-3,NA,TRBV7-8,TGTGCCAGCAGCCCCACTAGACCGACAAGCACAGATACGCAGTATTTT,CASSPTRPTSTDTQYF
NA,TRBJ1-4,NA,TRBV4-1,TGCGCCAGCAGCCAAGAGGCCCGGAGGGGAACTAATGAAAAACTGTTTTTT,CASSQEARRGTNEKLFF
TRBD1,TRBJ2-7,NA,TRBV19,TGTGCCACCGGGACAGGGTTGTACGAGCAGTACTTC,CATGTGLYEQYF
NA,TRBJ1-1,NA,TRBV27,TGTGCCAGCAGTTTAGGGGTCGCCCAGGGGACTGAAGCTTTCTTT,CASSLGVAQGTEAFF
NA,TRBJ2-7,NA,TRBV29-1,TGCAGCGTTGATGGCCTGTCCAATAGCCCCTACGAGCAGTACTTC,CSVDGLSNSPYEQYF
TRBD1,TRBJ2-2,NA,TRBV19,TGTGCCAGTAGTCCGCGGACAGGGAACACCGGGGAGCTGTTTTTT,CASSPRTGNTGELFF
TRBD1,TRBJ1-5,NA,TRBV18,TGTGCCAGCTCACCTCGGACAGGGTCTCATTACAATCAGCCCCAGCATTTT,CASSPRTGSHYNQPQHF
NA,TRBJ1-5,NA,TRBV30,TGTGCCTGGAGTGTAGACATAAGCAATCAGCCCCAGCATTTT,CAWSVDISNQPQHF
NA,TRBJ1-2,NA,TRBV19,TGTGCCAGTAGTATCAGCGGCCGCGCAACACATAACTATGGCTACACCTTC,CASSISGRATHNYGYTF
TRBD2,TRBJ2-1,NA,TRBV7-7,TGTGCTAGCAGCCCGGGACTAGCCAACAATGAGCAGTTCTTC,CASSPGLANNEQFF
NA,TRBJ2-7,NA,TRBV6-5,TGTGCCAGCAGAGACAGGAGATCCTACGAGCAGTACTTC,CASRDRRSYEQYF
NA,TRBJ2-3,NA,TRBV6-5,TGTGCCAGCAGTTACTCGATCCCCAGGGGTGGAGATACGCAGTATTTT,CASSYSIPRGGDTQYF
NA,TRBJ1-2,NA,TRBV15,TGTGCCACCAGCAGAGTACAAGGGGATGGCTACACCTTC,CATSRVQGDGYTF
TRBD2,TRBJ2-6,NA,TRBV2,TGTGCCAGCAGTGTGCTAGCGGGGGGTCTCTCTGGGGCCAACGTCCTGACTTTC,CASSVLAGGLSGANVLTF
NA,TRBJ2-7,few,TRBV5-6,TGTGCCAGCAGCTTGGGGGTCAGGAATTACGAGCAGTACTTC,CASSLGVRNYEQYF
TRBD1,TRBJ1-2,NA,TRBV5-6,TGTGCCAGCAGCAGCTCCCGACAGGGGTCCAACTATGGCTACACCTTC,CASSSSRQGSNYGYTF
NA,TRBJ2-2,NA,TRBV5-4,TGTGCCAGCAGACCCGGGACTCTTAAGACCACCGGGGAGCTGTTTTTT,CASRPGTLKTTGELFF
NA,TRBJ1-2,NA,TRBV19,TGTGCCAGTAGTATAGATAACAGGCCCTATGGCTACACCTTC,CASSIDNRPYGYTF
NA,TRBJ2-2,NA,TRBV6-6,TGTGCCAGCTCGGACTTGGAGAACACCGGGGAGCTGTTTTTT,CASSDLENTGELFF
NA,TRBJ1-1,NA,TRBV7-7,TGTGCCAGCAGCCCAGGTCCGGTGGATGAAGCTTTCTTT,CASSPGPVDEAFF
TRBD2,TRBJ2-3,NA,TRBV9,TGTGCCAGCAGCCCTTTTCGGACTAGCGGAACAGATACGCAGTATTTT,CASSPFRTSGTDTQYF
NA,TRBJ2-7,NA,TRBV7-8,TGTGCCAGCAGCTTAGTCCCAGGGGCCTACGAGCAGTACTTC,CASSLVPGAYEQYF
TRBD1,TRBJ2-6,NA,TRBV19,TGTGCCAGTAGTATAGCCCCGAACAGGGGGCTATCTGGGGCCAACGTCCTGACTTTC,CASSIAPNRGLSGANVLTF
TRBD2,TRBJ2-1,NA,TRBV28,TGTGCCAGCAGTTTTCCGGGACTAGCGGGGTTGGCGGTGGGCGAGTTCTTC,CASSFPGLAGLAVGEFF
NA,TRBJ2-5,NA,TRBV19,TGTGCCAGTAGTATCCCGGGGTCAGGGGAAGAGACCCAGTACTTC,CASSIPGSGEETQYF
NA,TRBJ2-7,once,TRBV9,TGTGCCAGCAGCTTCAGGGAATGCGAGCAGTACTTC,CASSFRECEQYF
TRBD2,TRBJ2-7,few,TRBV27,TGTGCCAGCAGTTTAGTCCGGACTAGAGTCTACGAGCAGTACTTC,CASSLVRTRVYEQYF
TRBD2,TRBJ2-5,NA,TRBV11-2,TGTGCCAGCAGCCTCAGACTAGCGGGGGTTCAAGAGACCCAGTACTTC,CASSLRLAGVQETQYF
NA,TRBJ2-1,NA,TRBV5-1,TGCGCCAGCAGGACAGCAGCCACCAGCTCCTACAATGAGCAGTTCTTC,CASRTAATSSYNEQFF
TRBD1,TRBJ2-1,NA,TRBV6-4,TGTGCCAGCAGCTACAGGACAGGCGTCAACAATGAGCAGTTCTTC,CASSYRTGVNNEQFF